This T cell receptor (beta chain) was found in a study of T cell clonality in common variable immunodeficiency. Overall study findings and caveats: Fewer deletions and N-nucleotide insertions were reportedly seen in common variable immunodeficiency TCR beta sequences.

TCRdb keeps only in-frame clones here, not all; method: immunoSEQ multiplex PCR. This sample carries 25,000 to 35,000 clones, none of them present only once. This clone has more than one count but fewer than ten. The antigen is unknown. The CDR3 extends 3 residues past the end of the read, so its final part is completed from the germline J gene. Blood samples were heparinized, about 5 to 8 ml per donor. CDR1 is SGHTA and CDR2 is FQGTGA in the germline V gene. The CDR3 consists of 16 residues. J gave up 5 bases and V 2 bases, and 11 bases lay outside the gene matches. The sequencing input was peripheral blood mononuclear cells. The chain combines TRBV7-3 with TRBJ2-7, with 8 bases that match TRBD1. This TCR was sampled from a human donor with common variable immunodeficiency. CDR3: CASSLSGLSGGHEQYF. Incomplete CDR3 DNA: TGTGCCAGCAGCTTATCGGGGCTGTCAGGGGGCCACGAG.